These 21 T cell receptor beta chains were all obtained from the same sample, sequenced in a study of metastatic and nonmetastatic thyroid tumors. With MiXCR, TCRdb reprocessed the PCR reads. The data show roughly 63,000 clones, about a sixth seen once. Each patient came to thyroid surgery without any prior treatment (of any kind). Specimen: blood. The receptor source for this set is a male donor with papillary thyroid cancer or a benign thyroid nodule (not recorded which). Some clones in this sample may be carry-over from other donors' samples.

Comment on this clone: Since a much larger clone is just one base distant, this may be a read error. This CDR3 is also generated by other DNA sequences in the sample. The chain couples TRBV6-1 to TRBJ2-3; 7 bases are shared with TRBD2. The J segment lost 6 bases and the V segment lost 4 bases, leaving 7 bases of the junction unmatched. Germline V lookup: CDR1 MNHNS, CDR2 SASEGT. This CDR3 spans 14 amino acids. The CDR3 region is CASSASGGADTQYF. CDR3 nucleotide sequence: TGTGCCAGCAGTGCTAGCGGTGGGGCGGATACGCAGTATTTT.

In this sample, this clone turned up many times. V gene TRBV6-1 combines with J gene TRBJ1-4; D is unresolved. The CDR3 is 15 amino acids. V was pared by 1 base and J by 10 bases, with 16 bases between. Germline loops: CDR1 MNHNS, CDR2 SASEGT. The CDR3 sequence: CASSEEERTRGKLFF. The CDR3 nucleotides read TGTGCCAGCAGTGAAGAAGAACGGACTCGGGGAAAACTGTTTTTT.

To note about this clone: Since a much larger clone is just one base distant, this may be a read error. The J gene is TRBJ2-5, the V gene TRBV20-1; no clear D gene. In germline, CDR1 is DFQATT, CDR2 SNEGSKA (reference sequence). The CDR3 extends over 15 amino acids. Between the trimmed V and J ends, which lost 0 bases and 5 bases, there was a span of 16 bases. The CDR3 DNA sequence: TGCAGTGCTAGAGATGGGCAACACTCCCGGGAGACCCAGTACTTC. The encoded protein is CSARDGQHSRETQYF.

This clone appeared many times. The chain joins TRBV20-1 to TRBJ2-1, with 10 bases matching TRBD2. Per germline, CDR1 DFQATT and CDR2 SNEGSKA (reference sequence). V lost 1 base to trimming and J lost 6 bases; unmatched junction nucleotides: 9. The CDR3 is 16 residues long. CDR3 loop: CSARAPTGTSVNEQFF. The CDR3 DNA reads as TGCAGTGCTAGAGCTCCCACCGGGACTAGCGTCAATGAGCAGTTCTTC.

This clone was picked up many times. The chain recombines TRBV30 with TRBJ2-3; D unresolved. Between the trimmed V and J ends, which lost 4 bases and 2 bases, there was a span of 7 bases. Germline V CDR1 and CDR2: GTSNPN, SVGIG (reference sequence). This CDR3 is built from 12 residues. Here the CDR3 DNA reads TGTGCCTGGATGAGTTCCACAGATACGCAGTATTTT. The encoded protein is CAWMSSTDTQYF.

This clone was counted many times. J is TRBJ2-1 and V is TRBV6-1; 12 nucleotides match TRBD2. V lost 2 bases, J lost 6 bases, and 2 bases stayed unmatched. The CDR3 has 15 residues. In germline, CDR1 is MNHNS, CDR2 SASEGT. The CDR3 bases are TGTGCCAGCAGTGAACTAGCGGGGGGGCCCAATGAGCAGTTCTTC. Protein sequence: CASSELAGGPNEQFF.

This clone occurred many times. This rearrangement joins TRBV19 to TRBJ1-4, with 8 bases that match TRBD1. The CDR3 consists of 15 residues. J was trimmed by 8 bases and V by 5 bases; bases with no gene match: 10. Germline CDR1 is LNHDA and CDR2 is SQIVND (reference sequence). CDR3 region: CASSPRDRRAEKLFF. CDR3 coding DNA: TGTGCCAGTAGTCCCCGGGACAGGCGGGCGGAAAAACTGTTTTTT.

This clone was seen ten or more times. This chain uses TRBV30 with TRBJ1-1; 9 bases are shared with TRBD1. Germline V gene lookup returns CDR1 GTSNPN and CDR2 SVGIG (reference sequence). CDR3 length: 17 residues. With V trimmed by 4 bases and J by 1 base, 13 bases remained unmatched. The CDR3 spells CAWKRGQGISGNTEAFF. Written as DNA, the CDR3 is TGTGCCTGGAAGCGTGGACAGGGGATATCGGGGAACACTGAAGCTTTCTTT.

Many counts were recorded for this clone. The chain couples TRBV3-1 to TRBJ2-3; the match to TRBD1 covers 7 bases. The CDR3 spans 15 residues. J lost 3 bases, V lost 4 bases, and 7 bases had no gene match. Per the germline V gene, CDR1 is LGHDT and CDR2 is YNNKEL (reference sequence). The chain's CDR3 is CASSPGGVNTDTQYF. The CDR3 region has the DNA TGTGCCAGCAGCCCAGGGGGAGTGAATACAGATACGCAGTATTTT.

There are many counts of this clone. This chain uses TRBV7-9 with TRBJ2-5; perhaps TRBD1 as D (6 bases). The CDR3 consists of 13 residues. Germline CDR1 is SEHNR and CDR2 is FQNEAQ (reference sequence). V lost 4 bases to trimming and J lost 2 bases, with 8 bases between them. CDR3 DNA sequence: TGTGCCAGCAGCTGGACAGTTCAAGAGACCCAGTACTTC. This sequence encodes CASSWTVQETQYF.

In this sample, this clone turned up many times. The V and J genes are TRBV11-2 and TRBJ2-1, with D perhaps matching TRBD2 (6 bases). Trimming took 5 bases from V and 14 from J, leaving 13 bases between them. The germline gives CDR1 SGHAT, CDR2 FQNNGV. The CDR3 runs to 11 residues. The CDR3 coding sequence is TGTGCCAGCAGCGCGAGACTAGGGAAGTTCTTC. Translating it yields CASSARLGKFF.

This clone was counted at least ten times. This sequence joins TRBV6-1 and TRBJ1-1, with no clear D. Germline CDR1 and CDR2: MNHNS and SASEGT. Trimming stripped 6 bases from V and 1 base from J, with 6 bases between. The CDR3 runs to 12 residues. The CDR3 nucleotides read TGTGCCAGCAGAACCGGGAACACTGAAGCTTTCTTT. Its protein product is CASRTGNTEAFF.

This clone was recorded at least ten times. At one end the junction does not follow the germline gene, possibly because of a read error. V and J are TRBV30 and TRBJ1-1, with D tentatively TRBD1 (5 bases). Germline assignment: CDR1 GTSNPN and CDR2 SVGIG (reference sequence). The CDR3 is 14 amino acids. The DNA of the CDR3 is TGTGCCTGGAATGAAGGCCAACGGGGCAGCCAAACCTCCTTT. Its translation is CAWNEGQRGSQTSF.

This clone was observed at least ten times. The chain joins TRBV3-1 to TRBJ1-2, with D hard to call. Germline values: CDR1 LGHDT, CDR2 YNNKEL (reference sequence). V dropped 2 bases and J dropped 3 bases, with 7 bases sitting between them. CDR3 length: 13 residues. CDR3 amino acids: CASSQLGDYGYTF. The CDR3 DNA is TGTGCCAGCAGCCAACTTGGGGACTATGGCTACACCTTC. The full variable domain, with the rest looked up from reference TRBV3-1 and TRBJ1-2, is DTAVSQTPKYLVTQMGNDKSIKCEQNLGHDTMYWYKQDSKKFLKIMFSYNNKELIINETVPNRFSPKSPDKAHLNLHINSLELGDSAVYFCASSQLGDYGYTFGSGTRLTVV.

The sample holds many counts of this clone. CDR3 protein: CSARVTGPNSPLHF. In nucleotides, the CDR3 is TGCAGTGCTAGAGTAACAGGGCCGAATTCACCCCTCCACTTT. This chain links TRBV20-1 with TRBJ1-6, with D possibly TRBD1 on 6 matching bases. The CDR3 has 14 residues. The V end lost 1 base, the J end lost 7 bases, and 11 bases lay between the germline ends. Germline CDR1 DFQATT, CDR2 SNEGSKA (reference sequence).

This chain connects TRBV6-2 or TRBV6-3 to TRBJ2-2; no definite D call. Germline loops: CDR1 MNHEY, CDR2 SVGEGT. This CDR3 spans 15 amino acids. Trimming stripped 0 bases from V and 14 bases from J, with 19 bases between. In nucleotides, the CDR3 is TGTGCCAGCAGTTACTCGAGAGCGTGGGTTGGTGGTCTGTTTTTT. This encodes CASSYSRAWVGGLFF.

The rearrangement uses TRBV20-1 and TRBJ2-7; 7 nucleotides line up with TRBD2. This CDR3 contains 12 residues. J was trimmed by 7 bases and V by 1 base; bases with no gene match: 4. Germline V gives CDR1 DFQATT, CDR2 SNEGSKA (reference sequence). CDR3 residues: CSARVGGLEQYV. CDR3 sequence (DNA): TGCAGTGCTAGAGTCGGGGGACTAGAGCAGTACGTC.

V and J are TRBV5-6 and TRBJ1-1; TRBD1 agrees at 8 bases. Trimming at V came to 5 bases and at J to 3 bases, leaving 6 bases not matched to a gene. Per germline, CDR1 SGHDT and CDR2 YYEEEE. The CDR3 extends over 14 amino acids. The CDR3 nucleotides are TGTGCCAGCAGGTCAGGGGGCGCGGACACTGAAGCTTTCTTT. Protein sequence: CASRSGGADTEAFF.

The chain employs TRBV6-1 and TRBJ2-7; TRBD1 matches 9 bases. The CDR3 length is 13 residues. Germline CDR1 reads MNHNS; CDR2 reads SASEGT. The V segment lost 10 bases and the J segment 3 bases; nucleotides outside the gene matches: 7. In DNA, the CDR3 is TGTGCCACAAGGGACAGGGTCGGCTACGAGCAGTACTTC. It translates to CATRDRVGYEQYF.

With regard to this clone: At one of its ends the junction is not consistent with the germline gene, which may arise from a read error. The chain has TRBV4-3 and TRBJ2-1, with D unclear. The germline CDR1 and CDR2 sequences are LGHNA and YSLEER. The length of the CDR3 is 15 residues. This CDR3 reads CASIQDTYPFNEQFF. CDR3 coding DNA: TGCGCCAGCATCCAAGATACGTACCCCTTCAATGAGCAGTTCTTC.

This clone appeared once. Being one base from a much bigger clone, this may be a read error. The CDR3 reads CASSLVTTSGGTDTQYF. The CDR3 DNA reads TGTGCCAGCAGCCTCGTAACCACTAGCGGGGGCACAGATACGCAGTATTTT. The V gene is TRBV4-2, the J gene TRBJ2-3, with 10 bases matching TRBD2. This CDR3 contains 17 residues. Trimming at V came to 4 bases and at J to 1 base, leaving 8 bases not matched to a gene. Germline V gene data show CDR1 as LGHNA and CDR2 as YNFKEQ.